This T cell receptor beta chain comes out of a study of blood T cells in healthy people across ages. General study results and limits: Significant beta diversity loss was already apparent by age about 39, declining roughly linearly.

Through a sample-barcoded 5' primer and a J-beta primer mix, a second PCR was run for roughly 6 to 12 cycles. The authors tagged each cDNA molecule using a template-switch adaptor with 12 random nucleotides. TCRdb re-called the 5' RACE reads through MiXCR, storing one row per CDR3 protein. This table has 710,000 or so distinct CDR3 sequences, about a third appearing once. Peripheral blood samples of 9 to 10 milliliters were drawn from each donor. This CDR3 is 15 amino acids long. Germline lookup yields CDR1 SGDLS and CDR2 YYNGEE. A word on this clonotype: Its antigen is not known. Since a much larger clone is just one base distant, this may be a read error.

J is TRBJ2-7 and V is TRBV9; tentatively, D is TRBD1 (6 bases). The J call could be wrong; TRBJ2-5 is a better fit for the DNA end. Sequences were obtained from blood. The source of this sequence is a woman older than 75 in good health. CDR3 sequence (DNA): TGTGCCAGCGGCGTAGGAACAGGGCCACAAGAGACCCAGTACTTC. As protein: CASGVGTGPQETQYF.